This TCR beta chain derives from a study of cytomegalovirus exposure and HLA in healthy donors. In the case of this clone: The antigen is not known.

It was healthy bone marrow donors who served as donors. Study-wide points: The likely explanation for a cluster of highly shared sequence variants was sequencing artifact. Roughly uniform depth of sequencing across donors was assumed in presence/absence analyses.

The PCR used 60 Vbeta and 13 Jbeta primers. Sequencing used immunoSEQ multiplex PCR; TCRdb keeps in-frame clones, though not all of them. The sample carries around 77,000 clones, about 84% recorded once. The sample was PBMCs. The receptor comes from a middle-aged man in good health and CMV-seronegative.

The DNA of the CDR3 is TGTGCCAGCAGCTTAGCCACAGGGGGAATAGGCGTAGCCAAAAACATTCAGTACTTC. Encoded protein: CASSLATGGIGVAKNIQYF. The V and J genes are TRBV7-2 and TRBJ2-4; the match to TRBD1 covers 8 bases. The CDR3 is 19 residues long. The J segment lost 0 bases and the V segment lost 0 bases, leaving 10 bases of the junction unmatched. CDR1 and CDR2 from the germline V gene are SGHTA and FQGNSA.